The clone carrying this TCR beta chain was seen ten or more times. The target antigen is unknown. The V gene lost 2 bases and the J gene lost 5 bases, with 15 bases spanning the gap. Germline CDR1 and CDR2: MNHEY and SVGAGI. This CDR3 contains 15 residues. The sample comes from a study of T cells in Graves' hyperthyroidism and ophthalmopathy. General study findings and limits: Blood also showed most of the thyroid clonotypes that were expanded above 0.001.

The study included ophthalmopathy patients with Clinical Activity Score at least 3, NOSPECS grade at least 4 and duration under 3 months. TCR beta CDR3 region amplification was performed from RNA transcripts. During a first-round RT-PCR of the TCR CDR3, the HTBI primer set was used. TCRdb processed the multiplex PCR reads anew with MiXCR; each CDR3 protein has one entry. Of roughly 380,000 distinct CDR3 sequences in the sample, 18% are singletons; the top ten hold 15% to 17%. The sequence came from a middle-aged woman with Graves' ophthalmopathy. The chain couples TRBV6-5 to TRBJ2-5; tentatively, D is TRBD1 (5 bases). Material: blood. CDR3 residues: CASSYGWGRSETQYF. The CDR3 region has the DNA TGTGCCAGCAGTTACGGCTGGGGCCGCAGCGAGACCCAGTACTTC.